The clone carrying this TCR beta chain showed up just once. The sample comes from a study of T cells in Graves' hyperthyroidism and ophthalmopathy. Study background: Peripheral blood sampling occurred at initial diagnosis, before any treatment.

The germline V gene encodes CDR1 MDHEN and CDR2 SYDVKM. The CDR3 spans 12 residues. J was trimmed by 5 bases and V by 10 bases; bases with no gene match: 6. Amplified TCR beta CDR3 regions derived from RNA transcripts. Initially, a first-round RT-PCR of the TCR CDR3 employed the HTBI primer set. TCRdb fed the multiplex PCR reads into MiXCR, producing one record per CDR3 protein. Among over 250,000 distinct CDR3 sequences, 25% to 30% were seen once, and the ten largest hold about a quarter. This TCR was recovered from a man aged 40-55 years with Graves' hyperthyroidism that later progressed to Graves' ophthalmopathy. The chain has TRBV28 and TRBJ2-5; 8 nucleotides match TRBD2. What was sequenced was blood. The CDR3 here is CATLGGVETQYF. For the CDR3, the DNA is TGTGCCACCCTCGGGGGGGTCGAGACCCAGTACTTC. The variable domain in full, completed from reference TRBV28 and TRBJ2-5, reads DVKVTQSSRYLVKRTGEKVFLECVQDMDHENMFWYRQDPGLGLRLIYFSYDVKMKEKGDIPEGYSVSREKKERFSLILESASTNQTSMYLCATLGGVETQYFGPGTRLLVL.